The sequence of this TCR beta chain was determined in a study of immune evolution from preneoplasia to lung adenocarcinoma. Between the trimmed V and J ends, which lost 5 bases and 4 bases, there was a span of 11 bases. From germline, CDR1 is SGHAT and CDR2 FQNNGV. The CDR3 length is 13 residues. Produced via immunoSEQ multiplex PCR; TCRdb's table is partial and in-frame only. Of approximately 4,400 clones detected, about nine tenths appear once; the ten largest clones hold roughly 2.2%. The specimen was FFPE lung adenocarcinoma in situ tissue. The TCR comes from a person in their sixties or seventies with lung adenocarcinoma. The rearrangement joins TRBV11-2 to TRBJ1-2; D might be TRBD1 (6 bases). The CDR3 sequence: CASSLLDSYGYTF. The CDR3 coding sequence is TGTGCCAGCAGCCTCTTGGACAGCTATGGCTACACCTTC. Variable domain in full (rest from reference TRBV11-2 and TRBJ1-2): EAGVAQSPRYKIIEKRQSVAFWCNPISGHATLYWYQQILGQGPKLLIQFQNNGVVDDSQLPKDRFSAERLKGVDSTLKIQPAKLEDSAVYLCASSLLDSYGYTFGSGTRLTVV.